The 18 T cell receptor beta chains reported below all come from one sample, sequenced in a study of high-grade serous ovarian cancer treatment subgroups. Sequencing was performed with immunoSEQ multiplex PCR; in TCRdb, only in-frame clones are kept and a portion is missing. This table holds approximately 9,400 clones, around 65% found once. The tumor samples were collected prior to definitive surgery or chemotherapy. Sequencing used tumor tissue. The receptors were gathered from a human donor with high-grade serous ovarian cancer.

This clone is deemed large. The V gene is TRBV27, the J gene TRBJ1-1, with D possibly matching TRBD1 (5 bases). Trimming shortened V by 11 bases and J by 0 bases, and 13 bases separated the two germline ends. CDR3 length equals 13 residues. Germline V CDR1 and CDR2: MNHEY, SMNVEV (reference sequence). CDR3 sequence reads: CASSKGMNTEAFF. The CDR3 DNA follows: TGTGCCTCTTCAAAGGGGATGAACACTGAAGCTTTCTTT.

The chain uses TRBV9 and TRBJ1-2; D gene unclear. The germline V and J ends were trimmed by 0 bases and 4 bases, with 10 bases remaining between them. The CDR3 is made up of 14 amino acids. Looked up from germline, CDR1 is SGDLS and CDR2 is YYNGEE. CDR3 protein: CASSVGQDGYGYTF. The CDR3 DNA reads TGTGCCAGCAGCGTAGGGCAGGACGGCTATGGCTACACCTTC.

This clone was seen only a few times. The rearrangement joins TRBV27 to TRBJ1-1, with 8 bases that match TRBD1. The CDR3 covers 14 residues. V shed 5 bases and J 4 bases; nucleotides not matched to a gene: 6. The germline V gene has CDR1 MNHEY and CDR2 SMNVEV (reference sequence). The CDR3 here is CASSHGTGGTEAFF. The CDR3 region has the DNA TGTGCCAGCAGTCACGGGACAGGTGGCACTGAAGCTTTCTTT.

By its share, this clone is medium-sized. This chain links TRBV11-1 with TRBJ2-1, with 9 bases aligning to TRBD2. The ends lost 4 bases at V and 3 bases at J; junction bases unmatched: 4. The germline V gene encodes CDR1 SGHAT and CDR2 FQDESV (reference sequence). CDR3 length: 15 amino acids. The CDR3 sequence: CASSSAGGRYNEQFF. In nucleotides, the CDR3 is TGTGCCAGCAGCTCAGCGGGAGGACGCTACAATGAGCAGTTCTTC.

V is TRBV9 and J is TRBJ2-7, with TRBD1 as a possible D gene (5 bases). The CDR3 sequence is 14 residues long. Trimming removed 0 bases at V and 2 bases at J, with 9 bases between. Germline V gives CDR1 SGDLS, CDR2 YYNGEE. In DNA form, the CDR3 reads TGTGCCAGCAGCGTAGGGCAGGGAACCTACGAGCAGTACTTC. It codes for CASSVGQGTYEQYF.

This sequence joins TRBV19 and TRBJ2-5; 9 nucleotides agree with TRBD2. V shed 1 base, J shed 5 bases, and the junction held 8 bases outside the gene matches. The CDR3 runs 16 residues. Germline V gene sequence: CDR1 LNHDA, CDR2 SQIVND (reference sequence). CDR3 sequence reads: CASSIGGRVVVETQYF. The CDR3 DNA follows: TGTGCCAGTAGTATAGGCGGGAGGGTCGTAGTTGAGACCCAGTACTTC.

This clone came up a few times. This chain uses TRBV19 with TRBJ2-7; TRBD2 matches at 9 bases. V dropped 3 bases and J dropped 4; count of bases not matched to a gene: 7. Germline values: CDR1 LNHDA, CDR2 SQIVND (reference sequence). The CDR3 contains 15 residues. CDR3 protein: CASSIGAGGGYEQYF. DNA for the CDR3: TGTGCCAGTAGTATCGGAGCGGGAGGAGGGTACGAGCAGTACTTC.

This clone was detected only a few times. The chain has TRBV11-1 and TRBJ2-1; D is possibly TRBD1 or TRBD2 (5 bases each). This CDR3 region has 16 residues. The V gene's germline CDR1 is SGHAT and CDR2 FQDESV (reference sequence). Deletions cut 1 base from V and 8 bases from J, with 18 bases between. CDR3 DNA: TGTGCCAGCAGCTTAGGAGGGGCCTCAGGAACCGATGAGCAGTTCTTC. Translated: CASSLGGASGTDEQFF.

J is TRBJ1-1 and V is TRBV19; possibly TRBD1 for D (5 bases). The CDR3 covers 13 residues. The V and J ends lost 2 bases and 5 bases respectively, with 9 bases between them. Germline V gene data show CDR1 as LNHDA and CDR2 as SQIVND (reference sequence). CDR3 sequence: CASSIQGFTEAFF. The CDR3 DNA reads TGTGCCAGTAGTATACAGGGATTTACTGAAGCTTTCTTT.

The chain combines TRBV7-2 with TRBJ2-1, with 8 bases lining up with TRBD2. Germline values: CDR1 SGHTA, CDR2 FQGNSA. The trim removed 0 bases at V and 6 bases at J, leaving 4 bases unmatched. CDR3 size: 15 residues. The chain's CDR3 is CASSLASSGINEQFF. The DNA of the CDR3 is TGTGCCAGCAGCTTAGCTAGTAGCGGGATCAATGAGCAGTTCTTC.

A few counts support this clone. The chain is built from TRBV4-2 and TRBJ2-6; D is perhaps TRBD1 (6 bases). Germline V CDR1 and CDR2: LGHNA, YNFKEQ. The V end was cut by 5 bases, the J end by 8 bases, with 16 bases between. The CDR3 runs to 15 residues. The CDR3 protein is CASSLSRGLSNVLTF. The CDR3 DNA sequence: TGTGCCAGCAGCTTGAGCAGGGGATTGTCCAACGTCCTGACTTTC.

V and J are TRBV7-9 and TRBJ2-1, with D possibly TRBD2 on 5 matching bases. With 5 bases removed from V and 7 bases from J, the gap between germline ends came to 9 bases. CDR1 and CDR2 (germline): SEHNR, FQNEAQ (reference sequence). The CDR3 is made up of 12 amino acids. The CDR3 DNA sequence: TGTGCCAGCAGCCCTGGACTGAATGAGCAGTTCTTC. It codes for CASSPGLNEQFF.

The chain is built from TRBV9 and TRBJ1-1; D is unresolved. The CDR3 consists of 13 residues. Trimming shortened V by 0 bases and J by 8 bases, and 11 bases separated the two germline ends. CDR1 is SGDLS, CDR2 YYNGEE, per germline. The CDR3 sequence: CASSVASGGEAFF. CDR3 DNA sequence: TGTGCCAGCAGCGTAGCGTCCGGAGGGGAAGCTTTCTTT.

This clone is labeled large. The rearrangement joins TRBV19 to TRBJ2-3, with D possibly TRBD2 on 5 matching bases. Per the germline V gene, CDR1 is LNHDA and CDR2 is SQIVND (reference sequence). V dropped 1 base and J dropped 6 bases, with 11 bases sitting between them. There are 14 residues in the CDR3. In DNA, the CDR3 is TGTGCCAGTAGTATAGCCGGGATAGGTGATACGCAGTATTTT. Translated: CASSIAGIGDTQYF.

The chain combines TRBV6-6 with TRBJ1-5; 7 nucleotides agree with TRBD1. The CDR3 length is 14 residues. Germline CDR1 and CDR2: MNHNY and SVGAGI (reference sequence). The junction had 4 bases not matched to a gene; V was cut back by 7 bases and J by 1 base. The CDR3 DNA follows: TGTGCCAGCATATCAGGGGGGAGCAATCAGCCCCAGCATTTT. Its protein product is CASISGGSNQPQHF.

The V gene is TRBV11-2, the J gene TRBJ2-3; perhaps TRBD2 as D (5 bases). Germline CDR1 reads SGHAT; CDR2 reads FQNNGV. V lost 6 bases to trimming and J lost 6 bases, with 13 bases between them. The CDR3 is 13 residues long. In DNA form, the CDR3 reads TGTGCCAGCAGGGGAGCGGCCCCCGATACGCAGTATTTT. Its protein is CASRGAAPDTQYF.

The chain combines TRBV5-1 with TRBJ2-7, with D unresolved. V gave up 4 bases and J gave up 5 bases, with 16 bases separating them. Per the germline V gene, CDR1 is SGHRS and CDR2 is YFSETQ. The CDR3 consists of 14 residues. The CDR3 reads CASSLGLLWNEQYF. CDR3 nucleotides: TGCGCCAGCAGCCTGGGTCTTCTGTGGAACGAGCAGTACTTC.

In this sample, this clone turned up a few times. The chain has TRBV9 and TRBJ2-3, with TRBD2 matching 11 bases. This CDR3 is 17 amino acids long. Germline-derived CDR1 and CDR2 are SGDLS and YYNGEE. With V trimmed by 3 bases and J by 4 bases, 10 bases remained unmatched. This CDR3 reads CASSEGTLAGGSDTQYF. The CDR3, as DNA: TGTGCCAGCAGCGAGGGGACCTTAGCGGGAGGGTCAGATACGCAGTATTTT. Using reference TRBV9 and TRBJ2-3 for the parts outside the CDR3, the full variable domain is DSGVTQTPKHLITATGQRVTLRCSPRSGDLSVYWYQQSLDQGLQFLIQYYNGEERAKGNILERFSAQQFPDLHSELNLSSLELGDSALYFCASSEGTLAGGSDTQYFGPGTRLTVL.